Sequencing of this T cell receptor beta chain was carried out in a study of blood T cell repertoires in COVID-19. Study-level background: Specimens from acute and convalescent COVID-19 originated in the United States, Italy and Spain.

CDR1 SGHDT and CDR2 YYEEEE come from the germline V gene. CDR3 length: 13 amino acids. V was cut by 1 base and J by 0 bases, with 2 bases left in between. Repertoires were generated with immunoSEQ multiplex PCR, while TCRdb's copy carries only in-frame clones and drops some. The sample consists of 100,000 to 150,000 clones, approximately 86% of them appearing once. Participants came from some 23 US areas, aged roughly 18 to 90 years. Two negative PCRs, clearance, or symptom resolution were required of recovered Cohort 3 donors. Sequences were obtained from PBMCs or T cells enriched from blood (not recorded which). The chain combines TRBV5-6 with TRBJ1-5; no firm D call. This TCR came from a woman in her forties or fifties who had recovered from COVID-19. The CDR3 DNA reads as TGTGCCAGCAGCTTGTATAGCAATCAGCCCCAGCATTTT. It is translated as CASSLYSNQPQHF.